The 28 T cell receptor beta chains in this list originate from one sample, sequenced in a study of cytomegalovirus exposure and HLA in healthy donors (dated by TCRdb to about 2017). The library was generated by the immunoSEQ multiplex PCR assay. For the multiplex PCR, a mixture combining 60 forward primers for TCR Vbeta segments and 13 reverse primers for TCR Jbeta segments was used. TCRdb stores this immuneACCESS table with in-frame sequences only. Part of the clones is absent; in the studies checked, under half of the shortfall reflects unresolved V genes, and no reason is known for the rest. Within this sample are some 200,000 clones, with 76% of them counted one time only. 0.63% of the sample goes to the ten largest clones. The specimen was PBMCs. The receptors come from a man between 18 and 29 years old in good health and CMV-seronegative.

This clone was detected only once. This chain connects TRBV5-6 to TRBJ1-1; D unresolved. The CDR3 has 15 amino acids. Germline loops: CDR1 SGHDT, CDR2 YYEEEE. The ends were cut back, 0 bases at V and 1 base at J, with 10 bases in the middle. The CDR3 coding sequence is TGTGCCAGCAGCTTGGCCCCCGGGGAGAACACTGAAGCTTTCTTT. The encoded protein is CASSLAPGENTEAFF.

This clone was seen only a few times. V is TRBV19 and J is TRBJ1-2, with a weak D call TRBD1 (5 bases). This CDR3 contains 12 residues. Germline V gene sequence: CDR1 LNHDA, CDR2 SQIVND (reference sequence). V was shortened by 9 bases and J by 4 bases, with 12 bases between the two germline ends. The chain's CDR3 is CASHGGLYGYTF. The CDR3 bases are TGTGCCAGCCATGGGGGACTCTATGGCTACACCTTC.

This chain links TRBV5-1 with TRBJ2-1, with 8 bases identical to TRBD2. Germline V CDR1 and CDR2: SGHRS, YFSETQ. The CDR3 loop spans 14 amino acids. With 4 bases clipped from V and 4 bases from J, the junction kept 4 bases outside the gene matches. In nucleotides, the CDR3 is TGCGCCAGCAGCCAGGCGGGGGGTTACAATGAGCAGTTCTTC. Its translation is CASSQAGGYNEQFF.

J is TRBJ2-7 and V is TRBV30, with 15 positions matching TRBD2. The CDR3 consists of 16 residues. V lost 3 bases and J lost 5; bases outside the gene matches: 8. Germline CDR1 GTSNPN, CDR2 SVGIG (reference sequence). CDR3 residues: CAWSGLAGGVTHEQYF. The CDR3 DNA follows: TGTGCCTGGAGCGGACTAGCGGGAGGGGTCACCCACGAGCAGTACTTC.

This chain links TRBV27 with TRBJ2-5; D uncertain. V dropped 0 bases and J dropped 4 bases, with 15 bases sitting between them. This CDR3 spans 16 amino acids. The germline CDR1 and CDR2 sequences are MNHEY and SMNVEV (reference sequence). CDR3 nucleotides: TGTGCCAGCAGTTTATCGTTTGGAGTAATGGGAGAGACCCAGTACTTC. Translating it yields CASSLSFGVMGETQYF.

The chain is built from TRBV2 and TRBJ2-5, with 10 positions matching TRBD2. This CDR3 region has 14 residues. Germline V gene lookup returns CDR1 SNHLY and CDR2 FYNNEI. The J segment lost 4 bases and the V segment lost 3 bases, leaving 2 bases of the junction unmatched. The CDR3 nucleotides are TGTGCCAGCAGTGAGGGGACTAGCGTAGAGACCCAGTACTTC. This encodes CASSEGTSVETQYF.

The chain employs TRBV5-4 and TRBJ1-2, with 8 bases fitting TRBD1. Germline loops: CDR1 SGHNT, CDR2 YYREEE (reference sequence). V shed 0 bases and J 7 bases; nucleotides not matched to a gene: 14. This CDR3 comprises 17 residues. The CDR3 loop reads CASSLDAFRQGARGYTF. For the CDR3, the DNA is TGTGCCAGCAGCTTGGATGCATTTCGCCAGGGGGCACGTGGCTACACCTTC. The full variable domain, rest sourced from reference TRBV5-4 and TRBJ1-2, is ETGVTQSPTHLIKTRGQQVTLRCSSQSGHNTVSWYQQALGQGPQFIFQYYREEENGRGNFPPRFSGLQFPNYSSELNVNALELDDSALYLCASSLDAFRQGARGYTFGSGTRLTVV.

This CDR3 reads CASSLGTSGFYEQYF. As DNA, the CDR3 is TGCGCCAGCAGCCTTGGGACTAGCGGGTTCTACGAGCAGTACTTC. The chain couples TRBV5-1 to TRBJ2-7; TRBD2 matches at 12 bases. This CDR3 has 15 amino acids. Germline V lookup: CDR1 SGHRS, CDR2 YFSETQ. J gave up 3 bases and V 4 bases, and 5 bases lay outside the gene matches.

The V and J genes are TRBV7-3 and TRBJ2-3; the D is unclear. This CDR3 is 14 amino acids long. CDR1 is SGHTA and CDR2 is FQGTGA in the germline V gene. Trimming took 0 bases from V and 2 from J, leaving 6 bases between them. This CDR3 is CASSLTQATDTQYF. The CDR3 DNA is TGTGCCAGCAGCTTAACCCAAGCCACAGATACGCAGTATTTT.

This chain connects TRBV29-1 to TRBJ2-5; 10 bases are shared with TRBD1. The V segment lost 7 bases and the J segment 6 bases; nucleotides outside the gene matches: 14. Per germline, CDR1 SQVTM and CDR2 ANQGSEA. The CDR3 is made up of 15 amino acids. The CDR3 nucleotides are TGCAGCGCCACTAATCCGACAGGGGGCGTACAGACCCAGTACTTC. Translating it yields CSATNPTGGVQTQYF.

For the CDR3, the DNA is TGTGCCAGTAGTATGTATGCGGGTTGGACTGGAAACACCATATATTTT. Amino acid sequence: CASSMYAGWTGNTIYF. This chain uses TRBV19 with TRBJ1-3; the D is unclear. Germline CDR1 reads LNHDA; CDR2 reads SQIVND (reference sequence). Trimming took off 3 bases at V and 2 bases at J, with 14 bases between the two ends. The length of the CDR3 is 16 residues.

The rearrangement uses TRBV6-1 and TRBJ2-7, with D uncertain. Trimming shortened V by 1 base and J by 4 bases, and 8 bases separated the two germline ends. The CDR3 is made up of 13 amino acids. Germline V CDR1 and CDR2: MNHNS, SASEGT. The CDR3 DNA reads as TGTGCCAGCAGTGAAGACTACCTATACGAGCAGTACTTC. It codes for CASSEDYLYEQYF.

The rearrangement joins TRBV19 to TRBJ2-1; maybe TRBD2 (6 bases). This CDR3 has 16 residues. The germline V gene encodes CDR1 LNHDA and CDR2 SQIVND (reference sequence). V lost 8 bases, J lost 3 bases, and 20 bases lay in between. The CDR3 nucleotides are TGTGCCAGTCGAACTCAGACGGGAGTGCTCTACAATGAGCAGTTCTTC. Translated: CASRTQTGVLYNEQFF.

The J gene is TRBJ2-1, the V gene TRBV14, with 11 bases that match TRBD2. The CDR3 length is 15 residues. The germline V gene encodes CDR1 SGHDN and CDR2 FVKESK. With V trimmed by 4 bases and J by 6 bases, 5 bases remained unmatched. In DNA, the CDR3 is TGTGCCAGCAGCCCTTTAGCGGGAGGGCTCAATGAGCAGTTCTTC. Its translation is CASSPLAGGLNEQFF.

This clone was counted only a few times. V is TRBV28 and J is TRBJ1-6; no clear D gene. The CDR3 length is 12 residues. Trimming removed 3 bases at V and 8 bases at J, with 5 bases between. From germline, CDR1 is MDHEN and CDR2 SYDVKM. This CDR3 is CASSFLDSPLHF. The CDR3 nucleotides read TGTGCCAGCAGTTTTTTAGATTCACCCCTCCACTTT.

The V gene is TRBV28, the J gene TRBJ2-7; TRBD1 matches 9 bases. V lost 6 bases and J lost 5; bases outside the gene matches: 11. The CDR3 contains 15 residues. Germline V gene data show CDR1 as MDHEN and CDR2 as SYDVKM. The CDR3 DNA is TGTGCCAGCAGCCTGGGGGGACAGGGTCGGGACGAGCAGTACTTC. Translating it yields CASSLGGQGRDEQYF.

The CDR3 here is CSVEIDSNQPQHF. CDR3 DNA sequence: TGCAGCGTTGAAATCGACAGTAATCAGCCCCAGCATTTT. V gene TRBV29-1 combines with J gene TRBJ1-5; TRBD1 is a possible D gene (5 bases). The CDR3 spans 13 residues. Trimming shortened V by 2 bases and J by 4 bases, and 9 bases separated the two germline ends. Germline lookup yields CDR1 SQVTM and CDR2 ANQGSEA.

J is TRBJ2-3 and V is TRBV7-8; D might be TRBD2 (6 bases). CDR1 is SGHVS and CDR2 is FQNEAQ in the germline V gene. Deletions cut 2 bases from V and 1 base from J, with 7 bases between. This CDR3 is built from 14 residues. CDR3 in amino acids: CASSLSSGTDTQYF. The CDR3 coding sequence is TGTGCCAGCAGCTTATCTAGCGGCACAGATACGCAGTATTTT.

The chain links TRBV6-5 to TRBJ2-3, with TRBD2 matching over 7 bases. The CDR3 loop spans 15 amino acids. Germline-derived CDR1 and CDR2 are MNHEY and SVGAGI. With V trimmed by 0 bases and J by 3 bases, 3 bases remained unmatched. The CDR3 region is CASSYSGGLTDTQYF. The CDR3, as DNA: TGTGCCAGCAGTTACTCGGGAGGGCTGACAGATACGCAGTATTTT.

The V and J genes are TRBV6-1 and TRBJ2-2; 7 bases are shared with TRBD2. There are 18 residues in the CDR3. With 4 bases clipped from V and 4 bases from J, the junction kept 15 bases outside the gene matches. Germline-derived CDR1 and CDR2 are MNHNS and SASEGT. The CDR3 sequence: CASSVWVKWEGLTGELFF. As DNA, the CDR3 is TGTGCCAGCAGTGTCTGGGTGAAGTGGGAGGGCCTCACCGGGGAGCTGTTTTTT.

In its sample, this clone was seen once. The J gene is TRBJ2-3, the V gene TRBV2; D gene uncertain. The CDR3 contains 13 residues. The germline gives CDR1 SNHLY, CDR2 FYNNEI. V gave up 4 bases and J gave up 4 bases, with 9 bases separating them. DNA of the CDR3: TGTGCCAGCAGTGTATTAGAGGCAGATACGCAGTATTTT. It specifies CASSVLEADTQYF.

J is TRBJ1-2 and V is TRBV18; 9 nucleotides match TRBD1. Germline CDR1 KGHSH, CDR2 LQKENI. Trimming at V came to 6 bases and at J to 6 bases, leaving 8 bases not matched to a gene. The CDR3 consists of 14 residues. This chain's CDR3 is CASSPDRGVDGYTF. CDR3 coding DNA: TGTGCCAGCTCCCCGGACAGGGGAGTGGATGGCTACACCTTC.

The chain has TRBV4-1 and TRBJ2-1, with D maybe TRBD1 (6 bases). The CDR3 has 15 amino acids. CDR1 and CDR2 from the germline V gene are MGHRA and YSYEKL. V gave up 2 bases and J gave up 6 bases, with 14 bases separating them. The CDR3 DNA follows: TGCGCCAGCAGCCAAACCCCACAGGGCGTCAATGAGCAGTTCTTC. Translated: CASSQTPQGVNEQFF.

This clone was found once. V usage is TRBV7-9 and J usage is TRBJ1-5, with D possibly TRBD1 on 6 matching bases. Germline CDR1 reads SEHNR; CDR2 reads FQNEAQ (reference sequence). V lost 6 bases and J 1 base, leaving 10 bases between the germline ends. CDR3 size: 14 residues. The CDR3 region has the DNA TGTGCCAGCAGTTCCAGGGGAAGCAATCAGCCCCAGCATTTT. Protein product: CASSSRGSNQPQHF.

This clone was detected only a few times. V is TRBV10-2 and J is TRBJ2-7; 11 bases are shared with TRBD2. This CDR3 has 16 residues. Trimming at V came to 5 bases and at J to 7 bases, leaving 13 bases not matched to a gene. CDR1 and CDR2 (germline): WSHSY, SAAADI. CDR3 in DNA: TGCGCCAGCAGTCTAGCGGGAGGTCGGGCACTGAGTGAGCAGTACTTC. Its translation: CASSLAGGRALSEQYF.

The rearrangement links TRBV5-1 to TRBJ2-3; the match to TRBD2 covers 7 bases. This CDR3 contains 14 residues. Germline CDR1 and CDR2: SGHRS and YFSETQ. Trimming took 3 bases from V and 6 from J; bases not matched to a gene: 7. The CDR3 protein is CASSWGGSMDTQYF. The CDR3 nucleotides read TGCGCCAGCAGCTGGGGGGGATCGATGGATACGCAGTATTTT.

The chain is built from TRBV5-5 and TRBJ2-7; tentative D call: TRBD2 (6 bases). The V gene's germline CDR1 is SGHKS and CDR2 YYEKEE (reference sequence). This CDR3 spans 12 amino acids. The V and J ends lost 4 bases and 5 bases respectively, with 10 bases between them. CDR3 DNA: TGTGCCAGCAGCCCGGGGGTCAACGAGCAGTACTTC. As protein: CASSPGVNEQYF.

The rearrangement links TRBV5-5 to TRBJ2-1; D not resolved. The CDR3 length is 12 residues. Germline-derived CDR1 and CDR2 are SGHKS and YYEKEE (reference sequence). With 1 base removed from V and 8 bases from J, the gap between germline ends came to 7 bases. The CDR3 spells CASSLSEDEQFF. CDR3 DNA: TGTGCCAGCAGCTTGTCCGAGGATGAGCAGTTCTTC.